These T cell receptor beta chains were read from a single sample in a study of T-cell memory formation after mild COVID-19. One entry per CDR3 protein results from TCRdb running MiXCR on the 5' RACE reads. The sample lists approximately 52,000 distinct CDR3 sequences, 9.3% occurring once. The specimen sequenced was PBMCs or a T cell subset sorted from them (not recorded which). Receptor source: an adult woman who had mild COVID-19 (a few samples of this study predate the infection). Cell type and time point are not known. Both conserved end residues are part of each CDR3. The D gene is left open where the match is weak. A row's size may be missing; if present it is once, few, many or a size class.

clone_size | j_call | d_call | v_call | cdr3_nt | cdr3_aa
many | TRBJ2-1 | TRBD1 | TRBV5-1 | TGCGCCAGCAGCTTGGCCGGGACAGTCAATGAGCAGTTCTTC | CASSLAGTVNEQFF
few | TRBJ1-1 | NA | TRBV3-1 | TGTGCCAGCAGCCCAAACTGGGGCGCTGAAGCTTTCTTT | CASSPNWGAEAFF
many | TRBJ2-7 | NA | TRBV6-5 | TGTGCCAGCAGTTACGCGGTCAGCTCCTACGAGCAGTACTTC | CASSYAVSSYEQYF
few | TRBJ2-7 | NA | TRBV9 | TGTGCCAGCAGCGGGCCCACACCAGGCGAGGGGCAGTACTTC | CASSGPTPGEGQYF
NA | TRBJ2-3 | NA | TRBV9 | TGTGCCGGGGTTCGGACAGATACGCAGTATTTT | CAGVRTDTQYF
NA | TRBJ1-5 | NA | TRBV6-2/TRBV6-3 | TGTGCCAGCAGTTACGGTGGAGGGAACAATCAGCCCCAGCATTTT | CASSYGGGNNQPQHF
NA | TRBJ2-3 | NA | TRBV9 | TGTGCCAGCAGCGTAGGAAGGGACAGCACAGATACGCAGTATTTT | CASSVGRDSTDTQYF
NA | TRBJ2-4 | NA | TRBV6-2/TRBV6-3 | TGTGCCAGCAGTTACACAGGTCCCGGAAACATTCAGTACTTC | CASSYTGPGNIQYF
few | TRBJ2-7 | NA | TRBV21-1 | TGTGCCAGCACCCTCCAAAGCGGGACTACCCCCGGGGACGAGCAGTACTTC | CASTLQSGTTPGDEQYF
many | TRBJ2-3 | NA | TRBV11-2 | TGTGCCAGCAGCTCCCGGGGTGGCACAGATACGCAGTATTTT | CASSSRGGTDTQYF
NA | TRBJ2-7 | NA | TRBV6-5 | TGTGCCAGCAGCCCCCAGCCTACCTACGAGCAGTACTTC | CASSPQPTYEQYF
NA | TRBJ1-1 | NA | TRBV6-5 | TGTGCCAGCATCAAGGAGGGGAGGATAACTGAAGCTTTCTTT | CASIKEGRITEAFF
few | TRBJ2-1 | TRBD2 | TRBV6-1 | TGTGCCAGCAGTGAAGTTCCTAGCGGCCACAATGAGCAGTTCTTC | CASSEVPSGHNEQFF
many | TRBJ2-1 | TRBD2 | TRBV12-3/TRBV12-4 | TGTGCCAGCAGTTTAGGGACTAGCGGGGGGTATCATGAGCAGTTCTTC | CASSLGTSGGYHEQFF
NA | TRBJ1-2 | NA | TRBV11-2 | TGTGCCAGCAGCTTAATCCCAGACTATGGCTACACCTTC | CASSLIPDYGYTF
NA | TRBJ2-7 | TRBD1 | TRBV20-1 | TGCAGTGCTAGAGATGCACGGACAGGGGGGGCGGAGCAGTACTTC | CSARDARTGGAEQYF
many | TRBJ1-4 | NA | TRBV6-5 | TGTGCCAGCAGTTACTCGTTCGGCCACGGTAATGAAAAACTGTTTTTT | CASSYSFGHGNEKLFF
many | TRBJ2-3 | NA | TRBV5-1 | TGCGCCAGCAGGGGTTACGGAGGGACAGATACGCAGTATTTT | CASRGYGGTDTQYF
many | TRBJ2-7 | TRBD2 | TRBV4-2 | TGTGCCAGCAGCCAAGCCCCCGCCGGGACTAGCTACGAGCAGTACTTC | CASSQAPAGTSYEQYF
few | TRBJ2-5 | NA | TRBV4-1 | TGCGCCAGCAGCCAAGGTCGAGGAACGGGAGAGACCCAGTACTTC | CASSQGRGTGETQYF
many | TRBJ2-7 | TRBD2 | TRBV7-3 | TGTGCCAGCAGCTTGGCGGGAGGTGGAGAGCAGTACTTC | CASSLAGGGEQYF
few | TRBJ1-5 | NA | TRBV7-6 | TGTGCCAGCAGCCCGAACCAGGGTCTCAATCAGCCCCAGCATTTT | CASSPNQGLNQPQHF
many | TRBJ2-4 | NA | TRBV5-5 | TGTGCCAGCAGCTTTCAGGGGGGAGTGACCAAAAACATTCAGTACTTC | CASSFQGGVTKNIQYF
medium-sized | TRBJ2-3 | NA | TRBV20-1 | TGCAGTGCTCACCCCGGGACTCCGTCCAGAGGGGGGTTGGATTTT | CSAHPGTPSRGGLDF
NA | TRBJ2-7 | TRBD2 | TRBV11-3 | TGTGCCAGCAGCTCCCCCCTCTTTGTGGGAGGGCCGACGCAGTACTTC | CASSSPLFVGGPTQYF
NA | TRBJ2-1 | TRBD2 | TRBV4-2 | TGTGCCAGCAGCCAAGACCCAGCGGGGGGAGTCAATGAGCAGTTCTTC | CASSQDPAGGVNEQFF
NA | TRBJ1-4 | NA | TRBV7-2 | TGTGCCAGCAGCCCAGGGCAGGGATTTGGAAAACTGTTTTTT | CASSPGQGFGKLFF
few | TRBJ2-3 | TRBD2 | TRBV5-6 | TGTGCCAGCAGGGCCGGGACTAGCAGCACAGATACGCAGTATTTT | CASRAGTSSTDTQYF
many | TRBJ2-7 | NA | TRBV9 | TGTGCCAGCAGCCCGCAGGTCTCCTACGAGCAGTACTTC | CASSPQVSYEQYF
few | TRBJ1-2 | TRBD1 | TRBV7-7 | TGTGCTAGCAGCTTACTGTGGACAGGGGATAACTATGGCTACACCTTC | CASSLLWTGDNYGYTF
few | TRBJ2-6 | TRBD1 | TRBV7-8 | TGTGCCAGCAGCCCCTGGACAGGGGCCGCTGGGGCCAACGTCCTGACTTTC | CASSPWTGAAGANVLTF